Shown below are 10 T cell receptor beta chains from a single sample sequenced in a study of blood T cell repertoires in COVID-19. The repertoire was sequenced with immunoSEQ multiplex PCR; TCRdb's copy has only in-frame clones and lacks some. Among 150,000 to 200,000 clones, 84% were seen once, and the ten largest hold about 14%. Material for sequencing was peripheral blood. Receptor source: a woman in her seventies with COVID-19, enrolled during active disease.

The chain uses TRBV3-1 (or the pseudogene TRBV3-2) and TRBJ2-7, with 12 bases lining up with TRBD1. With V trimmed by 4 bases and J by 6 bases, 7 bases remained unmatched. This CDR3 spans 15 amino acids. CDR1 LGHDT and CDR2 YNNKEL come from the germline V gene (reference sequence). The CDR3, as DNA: TGTGCCAGCAGCCTCCGGGACAGGGGGCTGGGCGAGCAGTACTTC. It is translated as CASSLRDRGLGEQYF.

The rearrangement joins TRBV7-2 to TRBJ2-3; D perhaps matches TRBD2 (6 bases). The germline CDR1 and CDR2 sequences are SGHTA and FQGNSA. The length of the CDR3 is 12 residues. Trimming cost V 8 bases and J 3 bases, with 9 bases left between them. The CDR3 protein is CASGGGTDTQYF. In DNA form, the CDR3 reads TGTGCCAGCGGGGGAGGTACAGATACGCAGTATTTT.

Written as DNA, the CDR3 is TGTGCCAGCAGCTTAGACGGGCAGGGCTATGGCAATCAGCCCCAGCATTTT. This sequence encodes CASSLDGQGYGNQPQHF. The chain is built from TRBV5-8 and TRBJ1-5; a weak D match, TRBD1 (5 bases). V gave up 2 bases and J gave up 2 bases, with 17 bases separating them. This CDR3 has 17 residues. Germline CDR1 reads SGHTS; CDR2 reads YDEGEE.

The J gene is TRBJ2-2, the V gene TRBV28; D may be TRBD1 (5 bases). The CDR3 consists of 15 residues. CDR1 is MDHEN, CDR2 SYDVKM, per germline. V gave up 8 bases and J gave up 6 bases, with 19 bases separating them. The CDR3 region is CASGRQPQTPGELFF. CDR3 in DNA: TGTGCCAGCGGCCGACAGCCCCAAACACCCGGGGAGCTGTTTTTT.

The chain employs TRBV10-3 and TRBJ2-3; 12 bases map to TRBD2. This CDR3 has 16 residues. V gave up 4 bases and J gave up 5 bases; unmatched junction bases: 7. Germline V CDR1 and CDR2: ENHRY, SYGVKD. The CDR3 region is CAISALLAGGLDTQYF. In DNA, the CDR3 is TGTGCCATCAGTGCGTTGCTAGCGGGAGGGCTAGATACGCAGTATTTT.

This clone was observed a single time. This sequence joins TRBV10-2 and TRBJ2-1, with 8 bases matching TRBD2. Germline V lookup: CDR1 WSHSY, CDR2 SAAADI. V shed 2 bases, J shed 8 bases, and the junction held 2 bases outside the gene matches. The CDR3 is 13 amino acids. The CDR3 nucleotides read TGCGCCAGCAGTGAGGGACTAGCTTATGAGCAGTTCTTC. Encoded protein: CASSEGLAYEQFF.

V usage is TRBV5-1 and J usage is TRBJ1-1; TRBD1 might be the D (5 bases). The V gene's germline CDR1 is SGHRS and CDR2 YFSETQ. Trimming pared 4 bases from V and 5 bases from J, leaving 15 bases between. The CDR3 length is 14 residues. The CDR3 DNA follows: TGCGCCAGCAGCGGGACCCAGGGAGGGACTGAAGCTTTCTTT. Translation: CASSGTQGGTEAFF.

The DNA of the CDR3 is TGTGCCAGCAGCTTAGGGACAGGGCTTCAGCCCCAGCATTTT. It codes for CASSLGTGLQPQHF. This chain joins TRBV7-9 and TRBJ1-5, with 8 positions matching TRBD1. Germline-derived CDR1 and CDR2 are SEHNR and FQNEAQ (reference sequence). J was trimmed by 6 bases and V by 1 base; bases with no gene match: 2. This CDR3 region has 14 residues. The variable domain in full, completed from reference TRBV7-9 and TRBJ1-5, reads DTGVSQNPRHKITKRGQNVTFRCDPISEHNRLYWYRQTLGQGPEFLTYFQNEAQLEKSRLLSDRFSAERPKGSFSTLEIQRTEQGDSAMYLCASSLGTGLQPQHFGDGTRLSIL.

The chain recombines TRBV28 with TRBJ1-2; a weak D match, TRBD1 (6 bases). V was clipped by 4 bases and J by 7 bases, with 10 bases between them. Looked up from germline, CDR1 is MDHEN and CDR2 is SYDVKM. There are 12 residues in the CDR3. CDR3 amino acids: CASSYRAAGYTF. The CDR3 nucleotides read TGTGCCAGCAGTTACAGGGCGGCTGGCTACACCTTC.

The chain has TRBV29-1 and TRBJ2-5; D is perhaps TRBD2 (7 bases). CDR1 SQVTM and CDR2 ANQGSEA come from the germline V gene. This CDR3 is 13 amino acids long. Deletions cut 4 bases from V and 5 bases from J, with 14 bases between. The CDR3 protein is CSVVGGARETQYF. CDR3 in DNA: TGCAGCGTTGTTGGGGGGGCGCGGGAGACCCAGTACTTC.